One sample yielded the 7 T cell receptor beta chains listed below, sequenced in a study of CD8 T cells in ankylosing spondylitis (dated by TCRdb to 2015 to 2018). Libraries were built with 5' RACE. Sequencing was carried out with an Illumina HiSeq 2500. The raw public data were reprocessed by TCRdb itself: fastp quality trimming at Q25, MiXCR clonotype calling, in-frame beta chains only. When rows share a CDR3 protein, they turn into one entry using the most common DNA and genes. The sample table records 150,000 to 200,000 distinct CDR3 sequences; 11% of these occur just once. The ten largest clones represent just under 30% of the sample. Sequencing was carried out using blood, either unsorted or a sorted T cell fraction (not recorded which). These receptors came from a male donor with ankylosing spondylitis or in good health (not recorded which).

The V and J genes are TRBV19 and TRBJ1-1; D gene unclear. Germline CDR1 and CDR2: LNHDA and SQIVND (reference sequence). V lost 5 bases, J lost 2 bases, and 18 bases lay in between. CDR3 size: 16 residues. The CDR3 DNA sequence: TGTGCCAGTAGTCCCCGAGGAGGACGCCGTAACACTGAAGCTTTCTTT. The encoded protein is CASSPRGGRRNTEAFF. The entire variable domain, with the rest obtained from reference TRBV19 and TRBJ1-1, is as follows: DGGITQSPKYLFRKEGQNVTLSCEQNLNHDAMYWYRQDPGQGLRLIYYSQIVNDFQKGDIAEGYSVSREKKESFPLTVTSAQKNPTAFYLCASSPRGGRRNTEAFFGQGTRLTVV.

This clonotype has at least ten counts. The chain uses TRBV27 and TRBJ1-2, with 10 bases fitting TRBD1. From germline, CDR1 is MNHEY and CDR2 SMNVEV (reference sequence). Trimming took 8 bases from V and 7 from J; bases not matched to a gene: 19. The CDR3 runs 17 residues. The DNA for the CDR3 is TGTGCCAGCGCCTATATAGGACAGGGGGGACGCCTCTCTGGCTACACCTTC. The encoded protein is CASAYIGQGGRLSGYTF.

The chain joins TRBV5-1 to TRBJ1-5; tentative D call: TRBD1 (5 bases). The V end lost 0 bases, the J end lost 4 bases, and 14 bases lay between the germline ends. The CDR3 loop spans 16 amino acids. From germline, CDR1 is SGHRS and CDR2 YFSETQ. Here the CDR3 DNA reads TGCGCCAGCAGCTTGGGGTCAGGGAGTAGTAATCAGCCCCAGCATTTT. Residues: CASSLGSGSSNQPQHF.

This sequence joins TRBV5-1 and TRBJ2-3; possibly TRBD1 or TRBD2 for D (5 bases each). The CDR3 spans 15 residues. The V gene's germline CDR1 is SGHRS and CDR2 YFSETQ. The V and J ends lost 1 base and 0 bases respectively, with 9 bases between them. The CDR3 bases are TGCGCCAGCAGCTTGTTCGGGGACAGCACAGATACGCAGTATTTT. Encoded protein: CASSLFGDSTDTQYF.

This clonotype was counted many times. The V gene is TRBV5-4, the J gene TRBJ1-2; TRBD1 agrees at 9 bases. Germline CDR1 reads SGHNT; CDR2 reads YYREEE (reference sequence). The length of the CDR3 is 14 residues. V dropped 3 bases and J dropped 8; count of bases not matched to a gene: 8. The CDR3, as DNA: TGTGCCAGCAGCTCGGGACAGGGTCGGTACGGCTACACCTTC. Protein product: CASSSGQGRYGYTF.

This clonotype showed up many times. The chain is built from TRBV27 and TRBJ1-1; D might be TRBD1 (5 bases). This CDR3 spans 16 amino acids. The V end lost 6 bases, the J end lost 2 bases, and 19 bases lay between the germline ends. Germline V gene lookup returns CDR1 MNHEY and CDR2 SMNVEV (reference sequence). CDR3 region: CASSNSADSSNTEAFF. As DNA, the CDR3 is TGTGCCAGCAGCAACTCCGCTGACAGTTCTAACACTGAAGCTTTCTTT.

This clonotype was observed many times. This sequence joins TRBV5-1 and TRBJ2-3, with 11 bases identical to TRBD1. Germline V gene sequence: CDR1 SGHRS, CDR2 YFSETQ. This CDR3 comprises 15 residues. V was pared by 4 bases and J by 4 bases, with 5 bases of the junction left unmatched. The DNA of the CDR3 is TGCGCCAGCAGCCCGGGACAGGGGGTGGCAGATACGCAGTATTTT. Protein product: CASSPGQGVADTQYF.